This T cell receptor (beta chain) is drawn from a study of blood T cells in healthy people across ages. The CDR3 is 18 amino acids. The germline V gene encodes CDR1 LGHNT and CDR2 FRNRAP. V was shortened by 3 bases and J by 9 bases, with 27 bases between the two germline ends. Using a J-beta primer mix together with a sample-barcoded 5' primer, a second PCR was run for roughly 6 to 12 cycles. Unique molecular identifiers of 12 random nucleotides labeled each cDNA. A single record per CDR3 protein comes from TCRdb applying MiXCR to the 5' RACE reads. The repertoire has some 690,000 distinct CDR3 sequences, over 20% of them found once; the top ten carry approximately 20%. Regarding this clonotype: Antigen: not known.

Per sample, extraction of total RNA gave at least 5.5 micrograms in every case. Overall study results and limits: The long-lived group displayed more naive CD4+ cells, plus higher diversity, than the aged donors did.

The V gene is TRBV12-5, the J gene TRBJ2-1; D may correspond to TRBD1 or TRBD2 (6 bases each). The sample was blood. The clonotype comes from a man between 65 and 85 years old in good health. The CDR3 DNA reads TGTGCTAGTGGTTTTTCCTCCCTAGGGGGGCCTCCTTCCTTTGAGCAGTTCTTC. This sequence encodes CASGFSSLGGPPSFEQFF. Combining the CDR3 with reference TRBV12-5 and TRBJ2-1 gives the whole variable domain DARVTQTPRHKVTEMGQEVTMRCQPILGHNTVFWYRQTMMQGLELLAYFRNRAPLDDSGMPKDRFSAEMPDATLATLKIQPSEPRDSAVYFCASGFSSLGGPPSFEQFFGPGTRLTVL.